These T cell receptor beta chains were read from a single sample in a study of T cells in Graves' hyperthyroidism and ophthalmopathy. TCRdb reprocessed the multiplex PCR reads via MiXCR and lists one record per CDR3 protein. The sample yields fewer than 650,000 distinct CDR3 sequences, 35% to 50% seen once. The sample was peripheral blood or thyroid tissue (not recorded which). The receptors shown here come from an adult woman with Graves' disease, either hyperthyroidism or ophthalmopathy (not recorded which). CDR3s include the opening cysteine and the closing phenylalanine or tryptophan. Each record gives: V gene, D gene, clone size, J gene, CDR3 protein, CDR3 DNA. The D gene is left open where the match is weak. Rows give clone size only sometimes, using once, few, many, or a class for an expanded clone.

TRBV7-9	TRBD1	.	TRBJ2-5	CASSFEGARQETQYF	TGTGCCAGCAGCTTTGAGGGGGCTCGGCAAGAGACCCAGTACTTC
TRBV6-6	TRBD1	many	TRBJ1-2	CASSDRDRGSYTF	TGTGCCAGCAGTGACCGGGACAGGGGTAGCTACACCTTC
TRBV10-3	.	many	TRBJ1-1	CAISEEERIAAFF	TGTGCCATCAGTGAAGAGGAGCGGATCGCAGCTTTCTTT
TRBV10-3	TRBD1	many	TRBJ2-5	CAISPGQGASVGETQYF	TGTGCCATCAGTCCGGGACAGGGGGCGTCGGTCGGTGAGACCCAGTACTTC
TRBV20-1	.	.	TRBJ2-5	CSTVGGAETQYF	TGCAGTACCGTAGGGGGGGCGGAGACCCAGTACTTC
TRBV20-1	TRBD1	.	TRBJ2-7	CSPGGSSSYEQYF	TGCAGTCCAGGGGGCTCTAGCTCCTACGAGCAGTACTTC
TRBV29-1	TRBD2	few	TRBJ2-7	CSVESASGRFNEQYF	TGCAGCGTTGAATCGGCCAGCGGGAGGTTCAATGAGCAGTACTTC
TRBV5-8	TRBD1	.	TRBJ2-7	CASSGSGGGQGNNYEQYF	TGTGCCAGCAGCGGTAGCGGTGGGGGACAGGGGAATAATTACGAGCAGTACTTC
TRBV20-1	TRBD1	many	TRBJ1-2	CSAEGQPRGYTF	TGCAGTGCCGAGGGACAGCCCAGAGGCTACACCTTC
TRBV5-1	.	.	TRBJ1-1	CASSPSYSGNTEAFF	TGCGCCAGCAGCCCTTCTTACTCTGGAAACACTGAAGCTTTCTTT
TRBV15	.	.	TRBJ1-1	CATSSLGFLNTEAFF	TGTGCCACCAGCAGCTTGGGTTTTCTGAACACTGAAGCTTTCTTT
TRBV10-2	TRBD1	many	TRBJ1-2	CASAGTGRINGYTF	TGCGCCAGCGCCGGGACAGGGAGGATCAATGGCTACACCTTC
TRBV20-1	TRBD2	many	TRBJ2-5	CSAASVRTSGLPLQETQYF	TGCAGTGCTGCTAGTGTCCGGACTAGCGGTTTACCCCTCCAAGAGACCCAGTACTTC
TRBV29-1	.	many	TRBJ2-5	CSALPASQETQYF	TGCAGCGCCCTCCCGGCTTCCCAAGAGACCCAGTACTTC
TRBV5-5	.	few	TRBJ1-5	CASSLTVLEPQHF	TGTGCCAGCAGCTTGACAGTTTTAGAGCCCCAGCATTTT
TRBV19	.	.	TRBJ1-2	CASSSRPGTHFEHGYTF	TGTGCCAGTAGTTCCCGTCCCGGGACTCATTTCGAGCATGGCTACACCTTC
TRBV20-1	TRBD1	many	TRBJ1-2	CSSTGDNYGYTF	TGCAGCTCTACAGGGGACAACTATGGCTACACCTTC
TRBV7-9	.	many	TRBJ2-5	CASSLAPTNTETQYF	TGTGCCAGCAGCTTAGCGCCCACAAACACCGAGACCCAGTACTTC
TRBV19	.	.	TRBJ1-5	CASSTTGQSNQPQHF	TGTGCCAGTAGTACGACCGGACAGAGCAATCAGCCCCAGCATTTT
TRBV7-2	.	many	TRBJ1-2	CASSSHHYGYTF	TGTGCCAGCAGCTCTCACCACTATGGCTACACCTTC
TRBV29-1	TRBD1	once	TRBJ1-1	CSVEDRGGEAFF	TGCAGCGTTGAAGATCGAGGGGGCGAGGCTTTCTTT
TRBV5-4	TRBD2	.	TRBJ2-2	CASSLTSGYTNTGELFF	TGTGCCAGCAGCTTGACTAGCGGGTATACGAACACCGGGGAGCTGTTTTTT
TRBV7-2	.	.	TRBJ1-1	CASSSRSEAFF	TGTGCCAGCAGCTCGAGGTCAGAAGCTTTCTTT
TRBV7-8	TRBD1	many	TRBJ1-2	CASSQRTGGGSGYTF	TGTGCCAGCAGCCAACGGACAGGGGGCGGGTCTGGCTACACCTTC
TRBV2	.	once	TRBJ1-5	CASSDRDQPQHF	TGTGCCAGCAGTGACCGCGATCAGCCCCAGCATTTT
TRBV6-6	TRBD1	many	TRBJ1-4	CASSYRGLDEKLFF	TGTGCCAGCAGTTACAGGGGGCTTGATGAAAAACTGTTTTTT
TRBV25-1	.	.	TRBJ1-5	CANSLGVSQPQHF	TGTGCCAACAGCTTGGGGGTCAGTCAGCCCCAGCATTTT
TRBV29-1	TRBD1	once	TRBJ2-3	CSVRTGSTDTQYF	TGCAGCGTTAGGACAGGGAGCACAGATACGCAGTATTTT
TRBV29-1	.	.	TRBJ2-5	CSVVGQGMETQYF	TGCAGCGTTGTGGGGCAGGGAATGGAGACCCAGTACTTC
TRBV2	.	.	TRBJ1-2	CASSEQGSGNYGYTF	TGTGCCAGCAGTGAGCAGGGGTCGGGAAACTATGGCTACACCTTC
TRBV7-2	TRBD1	few	TRBJ1-1	CASRGWTGGDTEAFF	TGTGCCAGCAGAGGTTGGACAGGGGGCGATACTGAAGCTTTCTTT
TRBV12-3/TRBV12-4	.	.	TRBJ1-2	CASSSGDRGYTF	TGTGCCAGCAGTTCAGGGGATCGGGGCTACACCTTC
TRBV9	TRBD2	many	TRBJ2-5	CASSVEGLLAGQETQYF	TGTGCCAGCAGCGTAGAGGGACTACTTGCGGGCCAAGAGACCCAGTACTTC
TRBV29-1	.	few	TRBJ2-7	CSLRGYEQYF	TGCAGCTTAAGGGGGTACGAGCAGTACTTC
TRBV25-1	.	.	TRBJ2-2	CASSRTIPANTGELFF	TGTGCTAGCAGCCGGACTATACCCGCGAACACCGGGGAGCTGTTTTTT
TRBV5-1	.	many	TRBJ2-2	CASSSSTTGELFF	TGCGCCAGCAGCAGTAGCACCACCGGGGAGCTGTTTTTT
TRBV15	.	.	TRBJ1-5	CATSRDGQPGRGYSNQPQHF	TGTGCCACCAGCAGAGATGGGCAACCGGGAAGGGGATACAGCAATCAGCCCCAGCATTTT
TRBV4-1	.	many	TRBJ1-4	CASSLDRGLFF	TGCGCCAGCAGCCTCGACAGAGGGCTGTTTTTT
TRBV20-1	.	many	TRBJ2-7	CSARDFLTQGGSYEQYF	TGCAGTGCTAGAGATTTCCTAACGCAGGGTGGCTCCTACGAGCAGTACTTC
TRBV7-9	TRBD1	.	TRBJ1-2	CASSVDPSGQGVDYGYTF	TGTGCCAGCAGCGTTGACCCGTCCGGACAGGGGGTGGACTATGGCTACACCTTC
TRBV20-1	TRBD1	many	TRBJ2-7	CSVGQGHEQYF	TGCAGTGTAGGACAGGGACACGAGCAGTACTTC
TRBV2	.	.	TRBJ2-7	CASSERVLGEQYF	TGTGCCAGCAGTGAAAGGGTCTTAGGAGAGCAGTACTTC
TRBV30	.	few	TRBJ1-5	CAWSPRGNQPQHF	TGTGCCTGGAGTCCCCGGGGCAATCAGCCCCAGCATTTT
TRBV9	.	.	TRBJ1-5	CASTAGGLISNQPQHF	TGTGCCAGCACCGCGGGGGGGCTTATTAGCAATCAGCCCCAGCATTTT
TRBV7-9	.	once	TRBJ2-7	CASSPGWRGREQYF	TGTGCCAGCAGCCCCGGTTGGAGGGGGCGTGAGCAGTACTTC
TRBV20-1	.	.	TRBJ2-7	CSASPGLAYEQYF	TGCAGTGCTAGTCCCGGGTTAGCCTACGAGCAGTACTTC
TRBV7-9	.	.	TRBJ1-1	CASSHRVGAFF	TGTGCCAGCAGCCACCGGGTCGGAGCTTTCTTT